The 30 T cell receptor beta chains below were found in one sample sequenced in a study of shared clonotypes between healthy human individuals. Sequencing was performed with immunoSEQ multiplex PCR; in TCRdb, only in-frame clones are kept and a portion is missing. The sample has some 2.1 million clones; 95% are singletons. The sequencing input was naive CD4+ T cells sorted from blood. The sample's subset: CD45RA+ positively selected. The receptors here all came from a man between 18 and 35 years old in good health.

Concerning this clone: At the DNA level, this CDR3 is encoded by other sequences in the same sample as well. The V gene is TRBV18, the J gene TRBJ1-4; D remains unclear. The CDR3 has 12 residues. The V gene's germline CDR1 is KGHSH and CDR2 LQKENI. Trimming stripped 6 bases from V and 3 bases from J, with 5 bases between. CDR3 coding DNA: TGTGCCAGCTCGCCGGCTAATGAAAAACTGTTTTTT. This translates into CASSPANEKLFF. The whole variable domain, filled in from reference TRBV18 and TRBJ1-4, reads NAGVMQNPRHLVRRRGQEARLRCSPMKGHSHVYWYRQLPEEGLKFMVYLQKENIIDESGMPKERFSAEFPKEGPSILRIQQVVRGDSAAYFCASSPANEKLFFGSGTQLSVL.

The V gene is TRBV5-5, the J gene TRBJ2-7, with D perhaps matching TRBD1 (6 bases). This CDR3 comprises 14 residues. Trimming left V 4 bases short and J 3 bases short, with 14 bases between. Germline assignment: CDR1 SGHKS and CDR2 YYEKEE (reference sequence). The CDR3 DNA sequence: TGTGCCAGCAGCCCGACGGACAGATTCTACGAGCAGTACTTC. Translated, it gives CASSPTDRFYEQYF.

The rearrangement links TRBV5-1 to TRBJ1-4, with no clear D. Deletions cut 5 bases from V and 3 bases from J, with 11 bases between. This CDR3 has 14 residues. Per the germline V gene, CDR1 is SGHRS and CDR2 is YFSETQ. DNA of the CDR3: TGCGCCAGCAGTTGGGTCAGTTCTAATGAAAAACTGTTTTTT. Its translation is CASSWVSSNEKLFF.

As regards this clone: Distinct nucleotide sequences in the sample also encode this CDR3. The chain carries TRBV6-1 and TRBJ1-5, with a possible D match to TRBD1 (6 bases). Deletions cut 6 bases from V and 3 bases from J, with 9 bases between. This CDR3 spans 13 amino acids. Germline V lookup: CDR1 MNHNS, CDR2 SASEGT. CDR3 nucleotides: TGTGCCAGCAGCGGGACACTCAATCAGCCCCAGCATTTT. This codes for CASSGTLNQPQHF.

CDR3 sequence reads: CASSPARGTYGYTF. CDR3 DNA: TGCGCCAGCAGCCCGGCTAGGGGGACATATGGCTACACCTTC. The genes are TRBV5-1 and TRBJ1-2; TRBD1 is a possible D gene (6 bases). V lost 4 bases, J lost 5 bases, and 15 bases lay in between. This CDR3 spans 14 amino acids. CDR1 SGHRS and CDR2 YFSETQ come from the germline V gene.

This chain links TRBV4-3 with TRBJ2-3, with no clear D. The V end was cut by 0 bases, the J end by 3 bases, with 7 bases between. This CDR3 comprises 14 residues. Germline loops: CDR1 LGHNA, CDR2 YSLEER. CDR3 sequence reads: CASSQDIRTDTQYF. The CDR3 region has the DNA TGCGCCAGCAGCCAAGACATCAGGACAGATACGCAGTATTTT.

As concerns this clone: Other DNA sequences within the sample encode an identical CDR3. The CDR3 sequence: CASSFSGGEQYF. The DNA for the CDR3 is TGTGCCAGCAGCTTCTCCGGAGGCGAGCAGTACTTC. The V and J genes are TRBV11-2 and TRBJ2-7; weak D call: TRBD2 (5 bases). The germline V and J ends were trimmed by 3 bases and 6 bases, with 9 bases remaining between them. CDR3 length equals 12 residues. Per the germline V gene, CDR1 is SGHAT and CDR2 is FQNNGV.

The rearrangement joins TRBV2 to TRBJ1-3; 7 bases fit TRBD1. Germline V CDR1 and CDR2: SNHLY, FYNNEI. V lost 5 bases and J lost 4; bases outside the gene matches: 8. CDR3 length equals 15 residues. CDR3 amino acids: CASSFDRVPGNTIYF. CDR3 nucleotide sequence: TGTGCCAGCAGTTTCGACAGGGTCCCCGGAAACACCATATATTTT.

This chain joins TRBV20-1 and TRBJ2-3; weak D call: TRBD1 (5 bases). The V and J ends lost 2 bases and 10 bases respectively, with 10 bases between them. This CDR3 contains 11 residues. Germline values: CDR1 DFQATT, CDR2 SNEGSKA (reference sequence). The CDR3 nucleotides are TGCAGTGCTAGAACTCTACAGGCGCAGTATTTT. It encodes CSARTLQAQYF.

This clone was seen only once. The same CDR3 is also encoded by other DNA sequences in this sample. This chain uses TRBV5-1 with TRBJ2-2; 7 positions match TRBD1. J was trimmed by 1 base and V by 4 bases; bases with no gene match: 4. The CDR3 contains 15 residues. Per germline, CDR1 SGHRS and CDR2 YFSETQ. DNA for the CDR3: TGCGCCAGCAGCACCGGGACAGTGAACACCGGGGAGCTGTTTTTT. Translated: CASSTGTVNTGELFF.

The rearrangement uses TRBV5-1 and TRBJ2-3; no reliable D call. Looked up from germline, CDR1 is SGHRS and CDR2 is YFSETQ. The length of the CDR3 is 17 residues. The V end lost 2 bases, the J end lost 0 bases, and 16 bases lay between the germline ends. The CDR3 DNA reads as TGCGCCAGCAGCTTCGTCCCAGCAGGAGCTAGCACAGATACGCAGTATTTT. It codes for CASSFVPAGASTDTQYF.

This chain connects TRBV4-1 to TRBJ2-7, with TRBD1 identical over 8 bases. Losses at the gene ends were 1 base for V and 2 bases for J; bases not matched to a gene: 7. Germline assignment: CDR1 MGHRA and CDR2 YSYEKL. This CDR3 contains 16 residues. CDR3 in DNA: TGCGCCAGCAGCCAAGGTGGACAGGGAAGTACCTACGAGCAGTACTTC. Translated: CASSQGGQGSTYEQYF.

The genes are TRBV4-1 and TRBJ2-7; weak D call: TRBD1 (6 bases). Germline V lookup: CDR1 MGHRA, CDR2 YSYEKL. This CDR3 spans 16 amino acids. Trimming stripped 1 base from V and 3 bases from J, with 16 bases between. DNA for the CDR3: TGCGCCAGCAGCCAAGGGGCAGGGGCCGGAGGCTACGAGCAGTACTTC. Encoded protein: CASSQGAGAGGYEQYF.

A single count supports this clone. An end of the junction differs from the germline gene, which may be a read error. V is TRBV6-1 and J is TRBJ1-5; perhaps TRBD1 as D (5 bases). Germline V gene lookup returns CDR1 MNHNS and CDR2 SASEGT. This CDR3 contains 15 residues. DNA for the CDR3: TGTGCCAGCAGTGAGTCCGAGGGGTCCCGCACGAAAAGCGTGTTT. Protein: CASSESEGSRTKSVF.

The rearrangement joins TRBV6-1 to TRBJ2-5; maybe TRBD1 (6 bases). Germline V gene lookup returns CDR1 MNHNS and CDR2 SASEGT. V was shortened by 7 bases and J by 5 bases, with 11 bases between the two germline ends. There are 12 residues in the CDR3. The chain's CDR3 is CASTRGTETQYF. The CDR3 coding sequence is TGTGCCAGCACGAGGGGGACGGAGACCCAGTACTTC.

The gene calls are TRBV4-2 and TRBJ2-5; 11 bases are a match to TRBD2. The CDR3 is made up of 17 amino acids. CDR1 LGHNA and CDR2 YNFKEQ come from the germline V gene. Trimming removed 2 bases from V and 1 base from J; junction bases left unmatched: 6. The CDR3 bases are TGTGCCAGCAGCCAATCCACTAGCGGGGGCCCCCAAGAGACCCAGTACTTC. Translation gives CASSQSTSGGPQETQYF.

This CDR3 reads CASSSAMMTGRSSYEQYF. DNA of the CDR3: TGCGCCAGCAGCTCCGCCATGATGACAGGGAGGTCGTCCTACGAGCAGTACTTC. The chain employs TRBV5-1 and TRBJ2-7, with D possibly TRBD1 on 7 matching bases. This CDR3 is built from 18 residues. Trimming pared 3 bases from V and 1 base from J, leaving 23 bases between. Germline V gene sequence: CDR1 SGHRS, CDR2 YFSETQ.

This clone was seen just once. The chain recombines TRBV10-3 with TRBJ1-2; the match to TRBD1 covers 8 bases. V lost 6 bases, J lost 0 bases, and 6 bases stayed unmatched. The CDR3 has 15 amino acids. CDR1 and CDR2 from the germline V gene are ENHRY and SYGVKD. CDR3 in DNA: TGTGCCATCAGCGGGACAGGCAAAACTAACTATGGCTACACCTTC. Translating it yields CAISGTGKTNYGYTF.

This rearrangement joins TRBV6-1 to TRBJ1-4; D remains ambiguous. V lost 5 bases to trimming and J lost 0 bases, with 10 bases between them. From germline, CDR1 is MNHNS and CDR2 SASEGT. The CDR3 has 15 residues. CDR3 DNA: TGTGCCAGCAGTTTAAGACAAGCAACTAATGAAAAACTGTTTTTT. Protein product: CASSLRQATNEKLFF.

Concerning this clone: Just one base apart from a much larger clone, this may be a read error. The chain links TRBV30 to TRBJ1-5; 7 positions match TRBD1. Germline CDR1 and CDR2: GTSNPN and SVGIG (reference sequence). The CDR3 length is 15 residues. Losses at the gene ends were 8 bases for V and 7 bases for J; bases not matched to a gene: 17. The CDR3 nucleotides read TGTGCCCGGCAAAAGGGGGCCCTGGTGGGACAGCCCCAGCATTTT. Translating gives CARQKGALVGQPQHF.

The chain links TRBV5-4 to TRBJ2-7; TRBD2 aligns across 8 bases. CDR3 length: 15 residues. Germline CDR1 SGHNT, CDR2 YYREEE (reference sequence). J lost 5 bases, V lost 4 bases, and 11 bases had no gene match. CDR3 in amino acids: CASSRGAGDSHEQYF. The DNA for the CDR3 is TGTGCCAGCAGCCGAGGAGCGGGAGATTCCCACGAGCAGTACTTC.

The J gene is TRBJ2-7, the V gene TRBV27; TRBD2 might be the D (5 bases). The CDR3 contains 16 residues. The V gene lost 7 bases and the J gene lost 0 bases, with 19 bases spanning the gap. Germline CDR1 reads MNHEY; CDR2 reads SMNVEV (reference sequence). In DNA form, the CDR3 reads TGTGCCAGCATATCGTTGGGAGCGGAGAGCTCCTACGAGCAGTACTTC. Translated: CASISLGAESSYEQYF.

V gene TRBV18 combines with J gene TRBJ2-7, with D hard to call. V dropped 2 bases and J dropped 1 base, with 6 bases sitting between them. The V gene's germline CDR1 is KGHSH and CDR2 LQKENI. The CDR3 is 13 amino acids. For the CDR3, the DNA is TGTGCCAGCTCACCAATGCAGTCCTACGAGCAGTACTTC. Translation: CASSPMQSYEQYF.

This chain connects TRBV20-1 to TRBJ2-7, with D hard to call. The CDR3 is 11 amino acids. Trimming shortened V by 3 bases and J by 5 bases, and 8 bases separated the two germline ends. Germline lookup yields CDR1 DFQATT and CDR2 SNEGSKA (reference sequence). This CDR3 reads CSASRNNEQYF. The CDR3 DNA follows: TGCAGTGCTAGTAGGAATAACGAGCAGTACTTC.

This clone was observed a handful of times. The chain couples TRBV19 to TRBJ2-7, with 9 bases that match TRBD1. V was pared by 3 bases and J by 1 base, with 4 bases of the junction left unmatched. This CDR3 comprises 15 residues. Germline loops: CDR1 LNHDA, CDR2 SQIVND (reference sequence). Written as DNA, the CDR3 is TGTGCCAGTAGTATGGGACAGGGTGATTCCTACGAGCAGTACTTC. It translates to CASSMGQGDSYEQYF.

V and J are TRBV7-9 and TRBJ1-5; no reliable D call. The CDR3 is 14 amino acids. CDR1 is SEHNR and CDR2 is FQNEAQ in the germline V gene (reference sequence). The germline V and J ends were trimmed by 2 bases and 0 bases, with 5 bases remaining between them. CDR3 coding DNA: TGTGCCAGCAGCTTATCGTATAGCAATCAGCCCCAGCATTTT. Protein product: CASSLSYSNQPQHF.

This rearrangement joins TRBV7-9 to TRBJ2-7, with TRBD2 as a possible D gene (6 bases). The V gene lost 4 bases and the J gene lost 2 bases, with 15 bases spanning the gap. Germline lookup yields CDR1 SEHNR and CDR2 FQNEAQ (reference sequence). This CDR3 contains 15 residues. CDR3 bases: TGTGCCAGCAGCTCAGCGACCGGGACTCCCTACGAGCAGTACTTC. This codes for CASSSATGTPYEQYF. Using reference TRBV7-9 and TRBJ2-7 for the parts outside the CDR3, the full variable domain is DTGVSQNPRHKITKRGQNVTFRCDPISEHNRLYWYRQTLGQGPEFLTYFQNEAQLEKSRLLSDRFSAERPKGSFSTLEIQRTEQGDSAMYLCASSSATGTPYEQYFGPGTRLTVT.

The rearrangement joins TRBV19 to TRBJ1-2; D is unresolved. Trimming left V 3 bases short and J 7 bases short, with 12 bases between. In germline, CDR1 is LNHDA, CDR2 SQIVND (reference sequence). The length of the CDR3 is 13 residues. The CDR3 DNA reads as TGTGCCAGTAGTATGGGGATGGGATCTGGCTACACCTTC. Its protein product is CASSMGMGSGYTF.

V is TRBV7-6 and J is TRBJ2-1; 9 bases align to TRBD2. The CDR3 extends over 15 amino acids. From germline, CDR1 is SGHVS and CDR2 FNYEAQ. J was trimmed by 8 bases and V by 3 bases; bases with no gene match: 8. Here the CDR3 DNA reads TGTGCCAGCAGCTTTACTAGCGGGCCTACGGATGAGCAGTTCTTC. It specifies CASSFTSGPTDEQFF.

This clone appeared a single time. Other DNA variants within this sample encode the same CDR3. This sequence joins TRBV19 and TRBJ1-2; D is undetermined. The germline V and J ends were trimmed by 2 bases and 2 bases, with 6 bases remaining between them. The CDR3 runs to 13 residues. In germline, CDR1 is LNHDA, CDR2 SQIVND (reference sequence). This CDR3 is CASSINGNYGYTF. The CDR3 DNA is TGTGCCAGTAGTATAAACGGGAACTATGGCTACACCTTC.